This is a list of T cell receptor beta chains from one sample in a study of metastatic and nonmetastatic thyroid tumors. TCRdb reprocessed the PCR reads using MiXCR. The sample shows 50,000 to 65,000 clones, about 15% of them seen only once. Specimen: blood. These receptors all stem from a female donor with papillary thyroid cancer or a benign thyroid nodule (not recorded which). Some clones in this sample may be carry-over from other donors' samples. CDR3s include the opening cysteine and the closing phenylalanine or tryptophan. The D gene is left open where the match is weak. Size is stated for part of the rows, as once, few or many counts, or as a class when the clone is expanded.

d_call j_call v_call clone_size cdr3_nt cdr3_aa
TRBD1 TRBJ2-7 TRBV11-1 few TGTGCCAGCAGCTTGTTTCCTTTTACGGGACAGGGAAGAGAGCAGTGCTTC CASSLFPFTGQGREQCF
. TRBJ2-5 TRBV5-1 many TGCGCCAGCAGCCCATCGGTAATCCAAGAGACCCAGTACTTC CASSPSVIQETQYF
TRBD2 TRBJ2-1 TRBV7-9 many TGTGCCAGCAGCATTCGGACTAGCGGGATCAATGAGCAGTTCTTC CASSIRTSGINEQFF
TRBD1 TRBJ2-1 TRBV7-9 many TGTGCCAGCAGAGAACAGGGGGCATTTAACAATGAGCAGTTCTTC CASREQGAFNNEQFF
TRBD1 TRBJ2-7 TRBV7-8 . TGTGCCATCATCTTAACGGGACAGGGCTACGAGCAGTACTTC CAIILTGQGYEQYF
. TRBJ1-3 TRBV6-1 medium-sized TGTGCCAGCAGTCCACGGGCTCTCTCTGGAAACACCATATATTTT CASSPRALSGNTIYF
. TRBJ1-6 TRBV6-1 medium-sized TGTGCCAGCAGTTTAGACAAACCCCCTTCACCCCTCCACTTT CASSLDKPPSPLHF
. TRBJ1-4 TRBV6-1 . TGTGCCAGCAGTGAAGACGAGGTTTTAGGGGTAGGGGAAAAACCGTTTTTT CASSEDEVLGVGEKPFF
TRBD2 TRBJ2-5 TRBV5-5 many TGTGCCAGCAGCTTGGGACTAGCGGGAGTTCGAGAGACCCAGTACTTC CASSLGLAGVRETQYF
TRBD2 TRBJ2-1 TRBV6-1 medium-sized TGTGCCAGCGGGGGACTAGCGGGAGGCAATGAGCAGTTCTTC CASGGLAGGNEQFF
TRBD1 TRBJ1-5 TRBV6-5 few TGTGCCAGCAGTTTCGGACAGGGGAAGGTCAATCAGCCCCAGCATTTT CASSFGQGKVNQPQHF
. TRBJ2-5 TRBV3-1 many TGTGCCAGCAGCCACAGGGGCGAGACCCAGTACTTC CASSHRGETQYF
. TRBJ2-7 TRBV28 medium-sized TGTGCCAGCAGTTTATCTCGGGAGCAGTACTTC CASSLSREQYF
TRBD1 TRBJ2-7 TRBV2 many TGTGCCAGCAGTGCCGGACAGGGGGCGCCCGGAGTGAGACTCGGCGAGCAGTACTTC CASSAGQGAPGVRLGEQYF
TRBD2 TRBJ2-7 TRBV10-3 . TGTGCCATCAGTGAGGGGGGGGGTCAGTACTTC CAISEGGGQYF
. TRBJ1-2 TRBV27 few TGTGCCAGCAGTTTAGCAGGGACGCGGAATGGCTACACCTTC CASSLAGTRNGYTF
TRBD1 TRBJ2-2 TRBV6-2/TRBV6-3 . TGTGCCAGCAGCAAACGGGACAGGGGTCTGACCGGGGAGCTGTTTTTT CASSKRDRGLTGELFF
TRBD1 TRBJ2-7 TRBV6-1 many TGTGCCAGCAGTGTAACCGGGACAGGGGCCTACGAGCAGTACTTC CASSVTGTGAYEQYF
TRBD2 TRBJ2-3 TRBV4-3 . TGCGCCAGCAGCCAAGCGTTGGCTAGCGGGAGCACAGATACGCAGTATTTT CASSQALASGSTDTQYF
. TRBJ2-6 TRBV7-3 many TGTGCCAGCAGTTTTGCCGGGGCCAACGTCCTGACTTTC CASSFAGANVLTF
. TRBJ2-1 TRBV5-6 many TGTGCCAGCAGCTTGGAGCAACCCAGGCGAAGGGATGAGCAGTTCTTC CASSLEQPRRRDEQFF
. TRBJ1-5 TRBV2 . TGTGCCAGCAGTGAAGGCTTGTTCCGCCAGTATAGCAATCAGCCCCAGCATTTT CASSEGLFRQYSNQPQHF
TRBD1 TRBJ1-5 TRBV28 many TGTGCCAGCAGTACCCCGGGACAGGGGGTTAATCAGCCCCAGCATTTT CASSTPGQGVNQPQHF
TRBD2 TRBJ2-7 TRBV11-2 many TGTGCCAGCAGCGCCGGGACTAGGCAGTACTTC CASSAGTRQYF
. TRBJ1-1 TRBV2 many TGTGCCAGCATTCCAGCGAACACTGAAGCTTTCTTT CASIPANTEAFF
TRBD2 TRBJ2-5 TRBV6-2/TRBV6-3 few TGTGCCAGCAGTTACTCGAATCGGCGGGGGGAGTTCTCCCAGTACTTC CASSYSNRRGEFSQYF
TRBD2 TRBJ2-2 TRBV3-1 few TGTGCCAGCAGCCAAGTTGGGCGGGAGGTGGCCGGGGAGCTGTTTTTT CASSQVGREVAGELFF
. TRBJ1-2 TRBV11-2 few TGTGCCAGCAGCTTGAGTCAGGGACTTTTCGGCTACGCCTTC CASSLSQGLFGYAF
. TRBJ2-7 TRBV19 many TGTGCCAGTAGTATAGGGGGACACCGCCAGTACTTC CASSIGGHRQYF
. TRBJ1-2 TRBV7-2 many TGTGCCACCGCGCCTCAGGCAACCTATGGCTACACCTTC CATAPQATYGYTF
TRBD2 TRBJ2-7 TRBV6-1 few TGTGCCAGTAGTCGGACTAGCGGGGACACCTACGAGCAGTACTTC CASSRTSGDTYEQYF
. TRBJ1-5 TRBV28 many TGTGCCAGCAGTCCCCCAGGTCAGGGGCAGCCCCAGCATTTT CASSPPGQGQPQHF
TRBD2 TRBJ2-7 TRBV20-1 . TGCAGTGCTATGGCTAGCGGGAGGACCCACGAGCAGTACTTC CSAMASGRTHEQYF
TRBD1 TRBJ2-2 TRBV5-1 many TGCGCCAGCGGCCCGGGACAGGGGTCGGGGGAGCTGTTTTTT CASGPGQGSGELFF
. TRBJ1-1 TRBV20-1 many TGCAGTGCTAGAGATATAGCGAGCGTCGACAGATACACTGAAGCTTTCTTT CSARDIASVDRYTEAFF
. TRBJ1-5 TRBV27 many TGTGCCAGCAGTTTGGGTCATAGCAATCAGCCCCAGCATTTT CASSLGHSNQPQHF
TRBD2 TRBJ2-2 TRBV7-2 many TGTGCCAGCAGCCCCTTAGCGGGAGCGGGGGCCGGGGAGCTGTTTTTT CASSPLAGAGAGELFF
. TRBJ2-1 TRBV2 many TGTGCCAGCATTATCACCCCCTACAATGAGCAGTTCTTC CASIITPYNEQFF
. TRBJ1-2 TRBV28 . TGTGCCAGCAGTTTAGTCTGCTTGATCTATGTCTACACCTTC CASSLVCLIYVYTF
TRBD1 TRBJ1-2 TRBV5-1 many TGCGCCAGCAGCTTGGACAGGGGCTACTATGGCTACACCTTC CASSLDRGYYGYTF
. TRBJ2-3 TRBV5-1 many TGCGCCAGCAGCAACCAGGGTACGCAGTATTTT CASSNQGTQYF
TRBD2 TRBJ2-1 TRBV20-1 . TGCAGTGCTAGAGAGGCTAGCGGGTCGGGGAATGAGCAGTTCTTC CSAREASGSGNEQFF
. TRBJ1-6 TRBV7-3 . TGTGCCAGCCCCCCCGGGGGGAATTCACCCCTCCACTTT CASPPGGNSPLHF
. TRBJ1-2 TRBV4-1 once TGCGCCAGCAGCCAAGATGTCAGTCTGCGGTATGGCTACACCTTC CASSQDVSLRYGYTF
. TRBJ2-6 TRBV11-2 . TGTGCCAGCAGCTTAGACGGCTCTGGGGCCAACGTCCTGACTTTC CASSLDGSGANVLTF
TRBD2 TRBJ2-1 TRBV9 many TGTGCCAGCAGCGTAGCTAGCGGCTACGACTCCTACAATGAGCAGTTCTTC CASSVASGYDSYNEQFF
. TRBJ1-1 TRBV20-1 . TGTAGTGCTGCTTACAGGGTCACTGAAGCTTTCTTT CSAAYRVTEAFF
TRBD1 TRBJ1-2 TRBV19 many TGTGCCAGTAGTTTCGACAGGGTGCGCTATGGCTACACCTTC CASSFDRVRYGYTF
. TRBJ2-1 TRBV28 many TGTGCCAGCAGCTACTACATGGACGGCTCCTCCTACAATGAGCAGTTCTTC CASSYYMDGSSYNEQFF
. TRBJ2-7 TRBV6-5 few TGTGCCAGCAGTTACTCGATGGGTACAGGGACTCTCAGCGAGCAGTACTTC CASSYSMGTGTLSEQYF
. TRBJ1-4 TRBV28 many TGTGCCAGCAGTTTGCCGGCAGGTATCGGAAGGAAACTGTTTTTT CASSLPAGIGRKLFF
. TRBJ2-5 TRBV11-3 . TGTGCCAGCAGCCCTGGGCAACAGGGGAGGGAGACCCAGTACTTC CASSPGQQGRETQYF
. TRBJ2-7 TRBV5-1 . TGCGCCAGCAGCTTTGCCTGTGGCTACGAGCAGTACTTC CASSFACGYEQYF
. TRBJ2-7 TRBV5-4 . TGTGCCAGCAGCCCACCGGGCTCCTACGAGCAGTACTTC CASSPPGSYEQYF